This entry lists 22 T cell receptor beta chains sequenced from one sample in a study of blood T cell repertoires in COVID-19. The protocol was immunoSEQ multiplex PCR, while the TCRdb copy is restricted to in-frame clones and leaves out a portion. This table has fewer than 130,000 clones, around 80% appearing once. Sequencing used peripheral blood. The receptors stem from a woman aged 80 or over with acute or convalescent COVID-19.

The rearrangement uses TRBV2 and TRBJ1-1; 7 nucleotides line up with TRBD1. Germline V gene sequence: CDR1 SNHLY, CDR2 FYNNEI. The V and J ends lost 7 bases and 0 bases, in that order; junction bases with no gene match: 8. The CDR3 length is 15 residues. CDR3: CASTDWGQMNTEAFF. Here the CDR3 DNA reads TGTGCCAGCACGGACTGGGGACAGATGAACACTGAAGCTTTCTTT. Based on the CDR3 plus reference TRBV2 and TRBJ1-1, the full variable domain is EPEVTQTPSHQVTQMGQEVILRCVPISNHLYFYWYRQILGQKVEFLVSFYNNEISEKSEIFDDQFSVERPDGSNFTLKIRSTKLEDSAMYFCASTDWGQMNTEAFFGQGTRLTVV.

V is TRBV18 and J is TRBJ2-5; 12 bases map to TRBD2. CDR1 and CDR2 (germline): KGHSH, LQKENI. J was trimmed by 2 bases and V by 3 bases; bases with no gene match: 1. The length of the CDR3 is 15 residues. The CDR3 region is CASSPGLAGQETQYF. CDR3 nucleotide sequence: TGTGCCAGCTCACCCGGACTAGCGGGGCAAGAGACCCAGTACTTC.

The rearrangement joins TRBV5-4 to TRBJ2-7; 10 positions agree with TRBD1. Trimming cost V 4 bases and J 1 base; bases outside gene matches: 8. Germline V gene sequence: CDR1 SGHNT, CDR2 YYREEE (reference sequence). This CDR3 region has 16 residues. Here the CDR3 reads CASSHRQGAESYEQYF. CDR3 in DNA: TGTGCCAGCAGCCACAGACAGGGGGCGGAATCCTACGAGCAGTACTTC.

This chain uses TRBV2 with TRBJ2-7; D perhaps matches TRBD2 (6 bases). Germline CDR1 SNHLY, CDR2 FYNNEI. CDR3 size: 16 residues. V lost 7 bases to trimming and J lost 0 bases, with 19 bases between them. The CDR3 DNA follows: TGTGCCAGCATCTCCCCCGGCGCGGGGCGCTCCTACGAGCAGTACTTC. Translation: CASISPGAGRSYEQYF.

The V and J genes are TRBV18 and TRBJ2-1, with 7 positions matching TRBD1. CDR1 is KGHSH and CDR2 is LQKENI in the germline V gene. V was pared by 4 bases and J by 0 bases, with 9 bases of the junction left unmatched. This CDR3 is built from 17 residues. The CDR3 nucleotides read TGTGCCAGCTCACTATACAGGGGCGGCAGCTCCTACAATGAGCAGTTCTTC. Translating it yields CASSLYRGGSSYNEQFF.

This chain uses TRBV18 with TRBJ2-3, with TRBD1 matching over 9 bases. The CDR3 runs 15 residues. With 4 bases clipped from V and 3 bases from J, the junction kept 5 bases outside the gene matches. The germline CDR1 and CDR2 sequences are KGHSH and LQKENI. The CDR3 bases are TGTGCCAGCTCACGCTCCGGGACAGGGACAGATACGCAGTATTTT. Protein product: CASSRSGTGTDTQYF.

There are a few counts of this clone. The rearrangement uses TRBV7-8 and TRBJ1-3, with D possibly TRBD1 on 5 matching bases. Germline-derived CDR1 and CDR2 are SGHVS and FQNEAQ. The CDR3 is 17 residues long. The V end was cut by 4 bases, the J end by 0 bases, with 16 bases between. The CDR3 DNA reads TGTGCCAGCAGCTCCCGCCCCGACAGATACTCTGGAAACACCATATATTTT. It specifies CASSSRPDRYSGNTIYF. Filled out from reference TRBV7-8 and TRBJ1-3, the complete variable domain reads GAGVSQSPRYKVAKRGQDVALRCDPISGHVSLFWYQQALGQGPEFLTYFQNEAQLDKSGLPSDRFFAERPEGSVSTLKIQRTQQEDSAVYLCASSSRPDRYSGNTIYFGEGSWLTVV.

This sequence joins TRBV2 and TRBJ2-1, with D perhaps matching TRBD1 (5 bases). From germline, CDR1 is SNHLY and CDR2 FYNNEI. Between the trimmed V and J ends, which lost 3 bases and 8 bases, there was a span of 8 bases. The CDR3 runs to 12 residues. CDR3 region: CASSDQGDEQFF. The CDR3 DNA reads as TGTGCCAGCAGTGATCAGGGTGATGAGCAGTTCTTC.

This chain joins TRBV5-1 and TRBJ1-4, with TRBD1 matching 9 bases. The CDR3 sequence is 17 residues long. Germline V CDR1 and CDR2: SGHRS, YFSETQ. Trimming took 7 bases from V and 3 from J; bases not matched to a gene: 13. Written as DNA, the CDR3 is TGCGCCAGCGAACCCGGGACAGGGTCGGCTGCTAATGAAAAACTGTTTTTT. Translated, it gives CASEPGTGSAANEKLFF.

CDR3 region: CASGLPGTGGKTEAFF. For the CDR3, the DNA is TGTGCTAGTGGTTTGCCTGGGACAGGGGGCAAGACTGAAGCTTTCTTT. This rearrangement joins TRBV12-5 to TRBJ1-1; 12 nucleotides agree with TRBD1. Germline CDR1 and CDR2: LGHNT and FRNRAP. This CDR3 is built from 16 residues. The V and J ends lost 2 bases and 5 bases, in that order; junction bases with no gene match: 6.

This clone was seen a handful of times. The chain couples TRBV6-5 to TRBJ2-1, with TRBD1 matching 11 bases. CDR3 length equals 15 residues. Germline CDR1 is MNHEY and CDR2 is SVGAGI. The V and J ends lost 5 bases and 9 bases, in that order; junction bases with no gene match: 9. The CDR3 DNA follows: TGTGCCAGCAGTACGCCTGGACAGGGGGCAGGTGAGCAGTTCTTC. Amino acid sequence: CASSTPGQGAGEQFF.

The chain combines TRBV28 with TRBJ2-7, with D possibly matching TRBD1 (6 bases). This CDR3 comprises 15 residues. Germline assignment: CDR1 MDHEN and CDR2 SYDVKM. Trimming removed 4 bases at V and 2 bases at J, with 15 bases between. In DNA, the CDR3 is TGTGCCAGCAGTTCTGACCCGACAGGCCCCTACGAGCAGTACTTC. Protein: CASSSDPTGPYEQYF.

Written as DNA, the CDR3 is TGCGCCAGCAGCTTGCGGACTAGCGGGGCGGGGGAGACCCAGTACTTC. Protein product: CASSLRTSGAGETQYF. The chain has TRBV5-1 and TRBJ2-5; 12 positions agree with TRBD2. V was pared by 1 base and J by 5 bases, with 6 bases of the junction left unmatched. The CDR3 consists of 16 residues. Per germline, CDR1 SGHRS and CDR2 YFSETQ.

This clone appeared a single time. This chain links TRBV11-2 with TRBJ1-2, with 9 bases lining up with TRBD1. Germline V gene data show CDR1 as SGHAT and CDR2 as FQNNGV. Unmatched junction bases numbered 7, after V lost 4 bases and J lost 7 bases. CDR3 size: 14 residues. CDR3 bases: TGTGCCAGCAGCTCAAGCCGGGACAGGGCTGGCTACACCTTC. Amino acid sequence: CASSSSRDRAGYTF. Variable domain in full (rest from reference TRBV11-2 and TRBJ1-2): EAGVAQSPRYKIIEKRQSVAFWCNPISGHATLYWYQQILGQGPKLLIQFQNNGVVDDSQLPKDRFSAERLKGVDSTLKIQPAKLEDSAVYLCASSSSRDRAGYTFGSGTRLTVV.

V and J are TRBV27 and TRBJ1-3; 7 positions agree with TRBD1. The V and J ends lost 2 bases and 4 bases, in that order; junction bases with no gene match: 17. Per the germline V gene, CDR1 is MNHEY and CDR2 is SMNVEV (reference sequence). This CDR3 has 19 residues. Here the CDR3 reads CASSLASGTDQFSGNTIYF. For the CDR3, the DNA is TGTGCCAGCAGTTTAGCCTCCGGGACAGATCAGTTTTCCGGAAACACCATATATTTT.

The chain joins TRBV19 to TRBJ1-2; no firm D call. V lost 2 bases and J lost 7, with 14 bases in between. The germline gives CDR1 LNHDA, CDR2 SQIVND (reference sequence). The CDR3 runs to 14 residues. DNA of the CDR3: TGTGCCAGTAGTATAATGGCGACATCCTCTGGCTACACCTTC. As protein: CASSIMATSSGYTF. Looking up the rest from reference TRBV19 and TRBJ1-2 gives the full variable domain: DGGITQSPKYLFRKEGQNVTLSCEQNLNHDAMYWYRQDPGQGLRLIYYSQIVNDFQKGDIAEGYSVSREKKESFPLTVTSAQKNPTAFYLCASSIMATSSGYTFGSGTRLTVV.

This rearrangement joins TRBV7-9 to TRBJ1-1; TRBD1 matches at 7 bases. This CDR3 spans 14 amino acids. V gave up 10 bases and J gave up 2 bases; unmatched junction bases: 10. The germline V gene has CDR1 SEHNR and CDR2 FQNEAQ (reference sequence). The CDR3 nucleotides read TGTGCCATCTACCGGGACAGAAGTAACACTGAAGCTTTCTTT. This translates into CAIYRDRSNTEAFF. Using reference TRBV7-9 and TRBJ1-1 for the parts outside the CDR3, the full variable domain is DTGVSQNPRHKITKRGQNVTFRCDPISEHNRLYWYRQTLGQGPEFLTYFQNEAQLEKSRLLSDRFSAERPKGSFSTLEIQRTEQGDSAMYLCAIYRDRSNTEAFFGQGTRLTVV.

The CDR3 nucleotides are TGTGCCACAGCGGAGGGGAACACAGATACGCAGTATTTT. This sequence encodes CATAEGNTDTQYF. The genes are TRBV18 and TRBJ2-3, with D possibly TRBD2 on 6 matching bases. Trimming stripped 10 bases from V and 2 bases from J, with 13 bases between. Germline V gene lookup returns CDR1 KGHSH and CDR2 LQKENI. CDR3 length: 13 residues.

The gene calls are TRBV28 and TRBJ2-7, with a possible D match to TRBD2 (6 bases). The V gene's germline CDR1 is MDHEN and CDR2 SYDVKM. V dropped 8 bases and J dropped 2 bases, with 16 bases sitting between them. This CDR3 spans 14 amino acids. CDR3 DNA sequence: TGTGCCAGCTCTTTGGGACTCCTCCCCTACGAGCAGTACTTC. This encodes CASSLGLLPYEQYF.

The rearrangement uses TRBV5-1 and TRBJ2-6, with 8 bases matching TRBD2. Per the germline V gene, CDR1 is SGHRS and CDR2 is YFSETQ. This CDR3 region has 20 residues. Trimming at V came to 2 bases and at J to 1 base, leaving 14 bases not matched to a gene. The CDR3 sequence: CASSLWAGGRHTSGANVLTF. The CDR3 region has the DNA TGCGCCAGCAGCTTATGGGCGGGGGGCAGACACACATCTGGGGCCAACGTCCTGACTTTC.

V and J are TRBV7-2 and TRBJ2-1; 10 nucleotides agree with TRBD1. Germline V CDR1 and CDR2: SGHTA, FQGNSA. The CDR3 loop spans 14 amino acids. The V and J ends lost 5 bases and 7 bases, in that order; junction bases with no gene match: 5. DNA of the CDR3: TGTGCCAGCAGCCCGGACAGGGGGAGGAATGAGCAGTTCTTC. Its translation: CASSPDRGRNEQFF.

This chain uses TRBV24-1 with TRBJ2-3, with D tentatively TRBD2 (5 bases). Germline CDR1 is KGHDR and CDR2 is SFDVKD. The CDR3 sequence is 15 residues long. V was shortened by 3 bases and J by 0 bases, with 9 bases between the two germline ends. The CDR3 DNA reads TGTGCCACCAGTGATGCTAGCCGTAGCACAGATACGCAGTATTTT. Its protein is CATSDASRSTDTQYF.